This T cell receptor beta chain was recovered during a study of cytomegalovirus exposure and HLA in healthy donors. Study context: T cells numbering approximately 170 million yielded approximately 120 million unique TCR beta sequences in an earlier analysis. Early release data held 85 million to 95 million unique TCRs from HLA-typed donors.

Worth noting for this clone: Antigen specificity is unknown.

Points from the study as a whole: In a later analysis, at a false discovery rate of 0.05, about 15,000 TCR beta sequences were associated with HLA alleles.

In the PCR, 60 Vbeta and 13 Jbeta primers were used. Authors' methods: There were tens of millions of unique TCR beta chains by a later count, and about 12 million of them were shared. Clones were read by immunoSEQ multiplex PCR, and TCRdb kept only the in-frame ones, dropping some. V and J calls and clone size are copied from that table; D and trimming were computed from the DNA. The sample has some 200,000 clones; 80% to 85% are singletons. The CDR3 has 14 amino acids. Germline lookup yields CDR1 ENHRY and CDR2 SYGVKD. Trimming removed 6 bases at V and 0 bases at J, with 11 bases between. Source material: PBMCs. This receptor was obtained from a woman under 30 in good health and CMV-seronegative. V gene TRBV10-3 combines with J gene TRBJ1-1; no clear D gene. The CDR3 DNA reads TGTGCCATCAGGAGATCCCCCGTGAACACTGAAGCTTTCTTT. Translating gives CAIRRSPVNTEAFF.